Each of the 29 T cell receptor beta chains below was sequenced from the same sample in a study of CD4 T cells in relation to SARS-CoV-2 and coronaviruses (dated by TCRdb to the early 2020s). The antigens these receptors bind are not known. Libraries were made using the immunoSEQ multiplex PCR assay. TCRdb limited this immuneACCESS table to in-frame rearrangements with V and J called. A share of clones is missing; checked studies link under half to unresolved V genes, and the rest is unexplained. Counted in this sample were 35,000 or so clones; around 77% of them appeared once. Together, the top ten hold 20% of the sample. Sequencing used memory CD4+ T cells from PBMCs, cultured in vitro. The sample's cell subset or site label, decoded: memory (non-naive) CD4+ T cells. These receptors were taken from an adult with COVID-19.

This chain links TRBV6-6 with TRBJ2-1; 9 bases fit TRBD1. The ends lost 5 bases at V and 4 bases at J; junction bases unmatched: 12. The CDR3 spans 17 residues. CDR1 is MNHNY and CDR2 is SVGAGI in the germline V gene (reference sequence). CDR3 nucleotide sequence: TGTGCCAGCAGTCCCGCCGTATACAGGGGGCGATACAATGAGCAGTTCTTC. It yields the protein CASSPAVYRGRYNEQFF.

This chain links TRBV21-1 with TRBJ2-3; the table calls TRBD2, which could not be checked here. TRBV21-1 is recorded as a pseudogene. The CDR3 is 16 amino acids. CDR3 protein: CASSKGTAGSTDTQYF. CDR3 DNA: TGTGCCAGCAGCAAAGGTACCGCCGGGAGCACAGATACGCAGTATTTT.

The V gene is TRBV24-1, the J gene TRBJ2-1; D assignment may be TRBD1 or TRBD2 (7 bases each). Germline V gives CDR1 KGHDR, CDR2 SFDVKD. The CDR3 loop spans 16 amino acids. Trimming cost V 2 bases and J 11 bases, with 21 bases left between them. The CDR3: CATSDSRLGGGVKQFF. The CDR3 DNA sequence: TGTGCCACCAGTGATTCACGTTTGGGAGGGGGCGTAAAGCAGTTCTTC.

As for this clone: This same CDR3 is encoded by further DNA sequences in the sample. V usage is TRBV6-5 and J usage is TRBJ2-5; D is possibly TRBD1 or TRBD2 (6 bases each). V lost 0 bases, J lost 4 bases, and 9 bases lay in between. The CDR3 is 14 amino acids. Germline V gene lookup returns CDR1 MNHEY and CDR2 SVGAGI. The CDR3 is CASSYSRGVETQYF. The CDR3 DNA sequence: TGTGCCAGCAGTTACTCGAGGGGGGTAGAGACCCAGTACTTC.

V and J are TRBV5-1 and TRBJ1-1; the D gene is possibly TRBD1 (5 bases). The CDR3 sequence is 17 residues long. The V and J ends lost 1 base and 2 bases respectively, with 18 bases between them. Germline lookup yields CDR1 SGHRS and CDR2 YFSETQ. The CDR3 protein is CASSLYQGGFGNTEAFF. CDR3 nucleotide sequence: TGCGCCAGCAGCTTGTACCAGGGAGGGTTTGGTAACACTGAAGCTTTCTTT. Variable domain in full (rest from reference TRBV5-1 and TRBJ1-1): KAGVTQTPRYLIKTRGQQVTLSCSPISGHRSVSWYQQTPGQGLQFLFEYFSETQRNKGNFPGRFSGRQFSNSRSEMNVSTLELGDSALYLCASSLYQGGFGNTEAFFGQGTRLTVV.

This clone was counted a few times. CDR3 residues: CASSLVKGKRDYEQYF. The CDR3 bases are TGTGCCAGCAGCTTAGTCAAGGGAAAGAGGGACTACGAGCAGTACTTC. The chain links TRBV11-2 to TRBJ2-7; possibly TRBD2 for D (5 bases). This CDR3 comprises 16 residues. Between the trimmed V and J ends, which lost 1 base and 3 bases, there was a span of 16 bases. Germline V gene lookup returns CDR1 SGHAT and CDR2 FQNNGV.

The V and J genes are TRBV6-5 and TRBJ2-7; the D is unclear. Germline lookup yields CDR1 MNHEY and CDR2 SVGAGI. The CDR3 loop spans 13 amino acids. V was pared by 4 bases and J by 3 bases, with 10 bases between. CDR3 in DNA: TGTGCCAGCAGTTTGGGGAAAATCTACGAGCAGTACTTC. This sequence encodes CASSLGKIYEQYF.

V usage is TRBV6-6 and J usage is TRBJ1-6; D uncertain. V lost 10 bases to trimming and J lost 7 bases, with 14 bases between them. The CDR3 sequence is 13 residues long. The germline V gene encodes CDR1 MNHNY and CDR2 SVGAGI (reference sequence). The CDR3 DNA sequence: TGTGCCACGGGAATGGCACCGAATTCACCCCTCCACTTT. Encoded protein: CATGMAPNSPLHF.

This chain joins TRBV28 and TRBJ2-3, with D possibly matching TRBD1 (5 bases). CDR1 and CDR2 (germline): MDHEN, SYDVKM. V was shortened by 6 bases and J by 1 base, with 14 bases between the two germline ends. CDR3 length equals 15 residues. The CDR3 nucleotides are TGTGCCAGCAGCGGGTGGGGCGGAGGCACAGATACGCAGTATTTT. This sequence encodes CASSGWGGGTDTQYF.

The V call is TRBV9, the J call TRBJ2-7, with TRBD2 as a possible D gene (5 bases). With 3 bases removed from V and 3 bases from J, the gap between germline ends came to 13 bases. This CDR3 contains 14 residues. Germline CDR1 SGDLS, CDR2 YYNGEE. DNA of the CDR3: TGTGCCAGCAGCGCGGAGGACGGTAACTACGAGCAGTACTTC. It yields the protein CASSAEDGNYEQYF. Complete variable domain (other parts from reference TRBV9 and TRBJ2-7): DSGVTQTPKHLITATGQRVTLRCSPRSGDLSVYWYQQSLDQGLQFLIQYYNGEERAKGNILERFSAQQFPDLHSELNLSSLELGDSALYFCASSAEDGNYEQYFGPGTRLTVT.

V gene TRBV19 combines with J gene TRBJ2-3; D ambiguous. This CDR3 has 15 amino acids. Germline V gene data show CDR1 as LNHDA and CDR2 as SQIVND (reference sequence). The V end was cut by 2 bases, the J end by 2 bases, with 11 bases between. The CDR3 nucleotides are TGTGCCAGTAGTATAAGGGAAGGGAACACAGATACGCAGTATTTT. Translated, it gives CASSIREGNTDTQYF.

The rearrangement uses TRBV7-2 and TRBJ2-3, with 12 bases fitting TRBD2. The J segment lost 4 bases and the V segment lost 1 base, leaving 12 bases of the junction unmatched. This CDR3 spans 19 amino acids. In germline, CDR1 is SGHTA, CDR2 FQGNSA. The CDR3 loop is CASSLGSLAGGPRSDTQYF. In DNA form, the CDR3 reads TGTGCCAGCAGCTTAGGGTCCCTAGCGGGAGGGCCTCGCTCAGATACGCAGTATTTT.

This chain links TRBV5-1 with TRBJ1-6; D possibly corresponds to TRBD1 (5 bases). The V end lost 4 bases, the J end lost 7 bases, and 15 bases lay between the germline ends. The germline gives CDR1 SGHRS, CDR2 YFSETQ. This CDR3 region has 15 residues. The CDR3, as DNA: TGCGCCAGCAGCGGTTCATGGGGGTACAATTCACCCCTCCACTTT. Amino acid sequence: CASSGSWGYNSPLHF.

The chain is built from TRBV7-3 and TRBJ2-3, with 7 bases that match TRBD2. Germline CDR1 SGHTA, CDR2 FQGTGA. The CDR3 contains 15 residues. V lost 2 bases and J lost 0; bases outside the gene matches: 2. The CDR3 loop is CASSLEAGSTDTQYF. CDR3 DNA: TGTGCCAGCAGCTTAGAAGCGGGGAGCACAGATACGCAGTATTTT.

This clone appeared once. The chain combines TRBV15 with TRBJ1-3, with a possible D match to TRBD1 (6 bases). Germline CDR1 LNHNV, CDR2 YYDKDF (reference sequence). V lost 2 bases and J lost 0, with 14 bases in between. There are 17 residues in the CDR3. CDR3 coding DNA: TGTGCCACCAGCAGAAAAATGGGGGCTGACTCTGGAAACACCATATATTTT. Amino acid sequence: CATSRKMGADSGNTIYF.

Comments on this clone: This same CDR3 is encoded by further DNA sequences in the sample. DNA of the CDR3: TGCAGCGTTGGAGGTGGGAGAGATACGCAGTATTTT. Protein: CSVGGGRDTQYF. The V call is TRBV29-1, the J call TRBJ2-3; possibly TRBD2 for D (5 bases). Germline CDR1 reads SQVTM; CDR2 reads ANQGSEA. The CDR3 totals 12 residues. V lost 4 bases and J 5 bases, leaving 10 bases between the germline ends.

This chain connects TRBV11-2 to TRBJ2-3; TRBD1 aligns across 9 bases. The CDR3 sequence is 16 residues long. Per the germline V gene, CDR1 is SGHAT and CDR2 is FQNNGV. V lost 3 bases, J lost 3 bases, and 7 bases stayed unmatched. As DNA, the CDR3 is TGTGCCAGCAGCTTGACAGGGGGAAAGGTTACAGATACGCAGTATTTT. Translation: CASSLTGGKVTDTQYF.

This rearrangement joins TRBV4-3 to TRBJ2-7; tentatively, D is TRBD2 (7 bases). The CDR3 runs 15 residues. Germline CDR1 LGHNA, CDR2 YSLEER. V was clipped by 4 bases and J by 3 bases, with 16 bases between them. The CDR3 DNA sequence: TGCGCCAGCAGCCTGAGCCGGGGGGCCCTCTACGAGCAGTACTTC. This translates into CASSLSRGALYEQYF.

This chain uses TRBV6-5 with TRBJ1-4; TRBD1 is a possible D gene (5 bases). The germline gives CDR1 MNHEY, CDR2 SVGAGI. Trimming removed 8 bases at V and 8 bases at J, with 12 bases between. The CDR3 length is 12 residues. The CDR3 nucleotides are TGTGCCAGCCAAGGGGTGGGAGAAAAACTGTTTTTT. Amino acids: CASQGVGEKLFF.

This sequence joins TRBV11-2 and TRBJ2-3; D ambiguous. Trimming removed 2 bases from V and 1 base from J, with 4 bases in between. The germline V gene has CDR1 SGHAT and CDR2 FQNNGV. The CDR3 runs to 13 residues. The CDR3 spells CASSLQGTDTQYF. The CDR3 DNA sequence: TGTGCCAGCAGCTTACAGGGCACAGATACGCAGTATTTT.

V usage is TRBV7-3 and J usage is TRBJ2-3; 11 nucleotides line up with TRBD2. Germline assignment: CDR1 SGHTA and CDR2 FQGTGA. The V and J ends lost 5 bases and 6 bases, in that order; junction bases with no gene match: 7. The CDR3 length is 15 residues. CDR3 residues: CASSLGTSGKDTQYF. Here the CDR3 DNA reads TGTGCCAGCAGCCTAGGGACTAGCGGCAAGGATACGCAGTATTTT.

The J gene is TRBJ2-1, the V gene TRBV6-6, with TRBD2 matching 8 bases. Trimming at V came to 5 bases and at J to 7 bases, leaving 7 bases not matched to a gene. This CDR3 is 14 amino acids long. The germline CDR1 and CDR2 sequences are MNHNY and SVGAGI (reference sequence). Here the CDR3 DNA reads TGTGCCAGCAGTACACCAGGGACTAGAAATGAGCAGTTCTTC. Translating gives CASSTPGTRNEQFF.

V and J are TRBV27 and TRBJ2-3; D remains ambiguous. The V gene's germline CDR1 is MNHEY and CDR2 SMNVEV (reference sequence). The CDR3 covers 17 residues. V lost 0 bases and J 0 bases, leaving 13 bases between the germline ends. DNA for the CDR3: TGTGCCAGCAGTTTATCGATACGTGGGTCTAGCACAGATACGCAGTATTTT. Residues: CASSLSIRGSSTDTQYF.

This clone was seen more than once but under ten times. The genes are TRBV5-1 and TRBJ2-3; 11 nucleotides line up with TRBD2. V shed 0 bases and J 6 bases; nucleotides not matched to a gene: 6. Per germline, CDR1 SGHRS and CDR2 YFSETQ. This CDR3 is 16 amino acids long. CDR3 in amino acids: CASSLDLAGGGDTQYF. The CDR3 DNA reads as TGCGCCAGCAGCTTGGACCTAGCGGGAGGCGGGGATACGCAGTATTTT.

This CDR3 is CASSPGRGGTNYGYTF. The CDR3 DNA reads as TGCGCCAGCAGCCCAGGGCGGGGGGGAACTAACTATGGCTACACCTTC. The chain employs TRBV4-1 and TRBJ1-2; D is possibly TRBD1 (5 bases). Germline V lookup: CDR1 MGHRA, CDR2 YSYEKL. The V end was cut by 4 bases, the J end by 0 bases, with 15 bases between. CDR3 size: 16 residues.

The genes are TRBV28 and TRBJ2-7; D gene ambiguous. Germline values: CDR1 MDHEN, CDR2 SYDVKM. There are 12 residues in the CDR3. The V end was cut by 5 bases, the J end by 2 bases, with 7 bases between. The CDR3 coding sequence is TGTGCCAGCAGTCGCTTAACCTACGAGCAGTACTTC. Encoded protein: CASSRLTYEQYF.

The chain combines TRBV15 with TRBJ2-6; possible D gene TRBD1, 6 bases. Germline V gives CDR1 LNHNV, CDR2 YYDKDF (reference sequence). The CDR3 runs to 15 residues. Trimming shortened V by 0 bases and J by 3 bases, and 6 bases separated the two germline ends. CDR3 residues: CATSRDRGGANVLTF. CDR3 DNA sequence: TGTGCCACCAGCAGAGACAGGGGTGGGGCCAACGTCCTGACTTTC.

The chain recombines TRBV29-1 with TRBJ2-1, with D perhaps TRBD1 (5 bases). V dropped 4 bases and J dropped 8 bases, with 12 bases sitting between them. CDR3 length: 12 amino acids. Germline-derived CDR1 and CDR2 are SQVTM and ANQGSEA. The CDR3 protein is CSVAKGPHEQFF. CDR3 bases: TGCAGCGTTGCTAAGGGGCCGCATGAGCAGTTCTTC.

The V gene is TRBV19, the J gene TRBJ2-3; 9 bases align to TRBD2. Trimming removed 6 bases from V and 4 bases from J; junction bases left unmatched: 8. CDR1 LNHDA and CDR2 SQIVND come from the germline V gene (reference sequence). This CDR3 comprises 15 residues. CDR3 sequence reads: CASSKIAGVADTQYF. The CDR3 DNA is TGTGCCAGTAGCAAAATAGCGGGAGTCGCAGATACGCAGTATTTT.